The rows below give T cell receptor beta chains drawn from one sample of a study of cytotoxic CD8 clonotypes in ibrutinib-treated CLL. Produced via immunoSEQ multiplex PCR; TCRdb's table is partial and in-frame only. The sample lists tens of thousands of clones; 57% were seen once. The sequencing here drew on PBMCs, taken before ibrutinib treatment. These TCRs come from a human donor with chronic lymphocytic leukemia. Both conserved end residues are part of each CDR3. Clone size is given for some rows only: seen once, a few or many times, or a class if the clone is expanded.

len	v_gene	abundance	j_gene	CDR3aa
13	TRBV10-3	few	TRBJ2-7	CAISASGSYEQYF
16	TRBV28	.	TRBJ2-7	CASSSPEGGRRFEQYF
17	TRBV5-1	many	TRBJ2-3	CASSLSRGLAGTDTQYF
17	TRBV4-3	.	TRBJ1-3	CASSQWGQSLSGNTIYF
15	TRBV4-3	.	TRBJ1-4	CASSQEGPTNEKLFF
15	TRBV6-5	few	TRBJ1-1	CASSRAQGLGTEAFF
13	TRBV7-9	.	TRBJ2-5	CASTHSGAGTQYF
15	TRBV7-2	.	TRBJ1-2	CASSLQPGQGEGYTF
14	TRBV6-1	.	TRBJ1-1	CASSEVGGDTEAFF
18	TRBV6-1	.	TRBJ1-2	CASSGPTGFNLLVYGYTF
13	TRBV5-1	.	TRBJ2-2	CASSPQYTGELFF
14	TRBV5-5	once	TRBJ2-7	CASSFRDLFYEQYF
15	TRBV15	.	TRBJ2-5	CATSRVNHVRETQYF
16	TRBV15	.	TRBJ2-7	CATSSLRLAGTYEQYF
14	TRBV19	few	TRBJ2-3	CASNERDGTDTQYF
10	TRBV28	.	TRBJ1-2	CATSLYGYTF
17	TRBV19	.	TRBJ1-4	CASSILWGPDGNEKLFF
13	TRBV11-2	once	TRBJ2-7	CASSADSGGIQHF
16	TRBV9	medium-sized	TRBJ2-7	CASSVALGGSEYEQYF
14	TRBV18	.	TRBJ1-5	CASSRDSENQPQHF
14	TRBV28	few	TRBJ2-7	CASSFDWETYEQYF
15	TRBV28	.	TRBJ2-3	CASSPPTGLTDTQYF
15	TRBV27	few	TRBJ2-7	CASSLSSGITYEQYF
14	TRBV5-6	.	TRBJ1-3	CASSLVGTGNTIYF
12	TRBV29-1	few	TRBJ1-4	CSILWANEKLFF
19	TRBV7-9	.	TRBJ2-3	CASSFELAGGDPSTDTQYF
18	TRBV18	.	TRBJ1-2	CASSPPGHGNLQAYGYTF
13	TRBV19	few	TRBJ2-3	CASGQVYTDTQYF
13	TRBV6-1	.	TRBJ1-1	CASSEEGGTEAFF
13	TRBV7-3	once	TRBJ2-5	CASSPSDGETQYF
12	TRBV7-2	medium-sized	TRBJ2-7	CASSAEVGGQYF
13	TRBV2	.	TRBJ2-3	CASSGNRGDTQYF
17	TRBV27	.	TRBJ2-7	CASSLLGGTAHRGEQYF
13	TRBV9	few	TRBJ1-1	CASSVDGTAEAFF
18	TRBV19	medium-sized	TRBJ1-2	CASSIGPGMPTLVYGYTF
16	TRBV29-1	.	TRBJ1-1	CSVEAEGQKKNTEAFF
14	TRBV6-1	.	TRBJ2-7	CASSDRGRAYEQYF
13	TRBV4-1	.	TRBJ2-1	CASSKGLAGGEFF